The table lists the clone carrying this T cell receptor (beta chain) with a few counts. Antigen specificity is unknown. The data stem from a study of CD8 T cells in ankylosing spondylitis. General study points: Characteristic of ankylosing spondylitis blood, it appeared, was a TCR beta motif comprising several highly homologous variants.

TCRdb analysed the 5' RACE reads with MiXCR anew, one entry per CDR3 protein. The sample has hundreds of thousands of distinct CDR3 sequences; 10% to 15% are singletons. Input material: blood, either unsorted or a sorted T cell fraction (not recorded which). The clonotype originates from a male donor with ankylosing spondylitis.

The CDR3 sequence: CSAKGGSRYEQYF. In DNA, the CDR3 is TGCAGTGCTAAAGGGGGCAGTAGGTACGAGCAGTACTTC. This chain connects TRBV20-1 to TRBJ2-7, with 7 nucleotides matching TRBD1. Germline values: CDR1 DFQATT, CDR2 SNEGSKA (reference sequence). This CDR3 is built from 13 residues. J was trimmed by 4 bases and V by 4 bases; bases with no gene match: 7.